The 32 T cell receptor beta chains below were found in one sample sequenced in a study of T-cell memory formation after mild COVID-19. TCRdb independently ran MiXCR on the 5' RACE reads; one entry per CDR3 protein. The table includes 550,000 to 700,000 distinct CDR3 sequences, around 17% detected once. Sequenced: PBMCs or a T cell subset sorted from them (not recorded which). All receptors derive from an adult woman who had mild COVID-19 (a few samples of this study predate the infection). Cell type and time point are not known.

This clonotype was found a few times. The J gene is TRBJ2-5, the V gene TRBV18; D ambiguous. The germline CDR1 and CDR2 sequences are KGHSH and LQKENI. V lost 3 bases and J 0 bases, leaving 5 bases between the germline ends. The CDR3 has 13 residues. CDR3 DNA sequence: TGTGCCAGCTCACCCCTAGACCAAGAGACCCAGTACTTC. It is translated as CASSPLDQETQYF.

In this sample, this clonotype turned up a few times. J is TRBJ2-1 and V is TRBV24-1, with 7 bases identical to TRBD2. The CDR3 length is 14 residues. Germline V gene lookup returns CDR1 KGHDR and CDR2 SFDVKD. J was trimmed by 3 bases and V by 3 bases; bases with no gene match: 1. The CDR3 DNA is TGTGCCACCAGTGATGCGGGGGACTACAATGAGCAGTTCTTC. This encodes CATSDAGDYNEQFF.

This clonotype was counted between two and nine times. This rearrangement joins TRBV3-1 to TRBJ1-1; a possible D gene is TRBD1 (6 bases). Germline V CDR1 and CDR2: LGHDT, YNNKEL (reference sequence). Between the trimmed V and J ends, which lost 3 bases and 0 bases, there was a span of 8 bases. CDR3 length equals 14 residues. The CDR3 DNA sequence: TGTGCCAGCAGCCACAGGGGATTGAACACTGAAGCTTTCTTT. It codes for CASSHRGLNTEAFF.

The table lists this clonotype with a few counts. The CDR3 loop is CASSLGPVSQNTEAFF. In DNA, the CDR3 is TGTGCCAGCAGCTTAGGGCCCGTCTCCCAGAACACTGAAGCTTTCTTT. The chain is built from TRBV7-9 and TRBJ1-1; no clear D gene. Trimming cost V 1 base and J 1 base, with 13 bases left between them. The CDR3 length is 16 residues. Germline CDR1 reads SEHNR; CDR2 reads FQNEAQ (reference sequence).

In this sample, this clonotype turned up a few times. The chain has TRBV4-3 and TRBJ1-1; TRBD1 is a possible D gene (5 bases). This CDR3 is built from 15 residues. V lost 7 bases, J lost 5 bases, and 20 bases lay in between. Germline CDR1 LGHNA, CDR2 YSLEER. The CDR3 is CASTLVTGGGTEAFF. For the CDR3, the DNA is TGCGCCAGCACTTTGGTTACAGGTGGGGGGACTGAAGCTTTCTTT.

The chain is built from TRBV27 and TRBJ2-1; D is ambiguous. Trimming cost V 6 bases and J 0 bases, with 6 bases left between them. From germline, CDR1 is MNHEY and CDR2 SMNVEV (reference sequence). The CDR3 covers 13 residues. CDR3 region: CASRVGSYNEQFF. The CDR3 DNA reads as TGTGCCAGCAGGGTAGGCTCCTACAATGAGCAGTTCTTC.

This clonotype has a handful of counts. The chain uses TRBV27 and TRBJ2-3; the D gene is possibly TRBD2 (5 bases). The CDR3 runs 15 residues. Germline CDR1 is MNHEY and CDR2 is SMNVEV (reference sequence). V was shortened by 5 bases and J by 0 bases, with 12 bases between the two germline ends. The CDR3 spells CASSTLGGSTDTQYF. CDR3 bases: TGTGCCAGCAGTACCCTCGGCGGGAGCACAGATACGCAGTATTTT.

This chain joins TRBV24-1 and TRBJ2-2, with D perhaps TRBD2 (6 bases). Between the trimmed V and J ends, which lost 6 bases and 5 bases, there was a span of 12 bases. The CDR3 loop spans 14 amino acids. Germline CDR1 and CDR2: KGHDR and SFDVKD. In DNA, the CDR3 is TGTGCCACCAGTCCGGGAGTGGGTACCGGGGAGCTGTTTTTT. It translates to CATSPGVGTGELFF.

This clonotype was seen only a few times. The V and J genes are TRBV7-2 and TRBJ2-7; 9 bases fit TRBD1. This CDR3 contains 14 residues. The V and J ends lost 6 bases and 6 bases, in that order; junction bases with no gene match: 9. Looked up from germline, CDR1 is SGHTA and CDR2 is FQGNSA. The CDR3 DNA reads TGTGCCAGCAGATCCGGGGACAGGGCCAGCGAGCAGTACTTC. Residues: CASRSGDRASEQYF. The whole variable domain, remainder taken from reference TRBV7-2 and TRBJ2-7, is GAGVSQSPSNKVTEKGKDVELRCDPISGHTALYWYRQSLGQGLEFLIYFQGNSAPDKSGLPSDRFSAERTGGSVSTLTIQRTQQEDSAVYLCASRSGDRASEQYFGPGTRLTVT.

The chain employs TRBV20-1 and TRBJ2-7; 10 bases line up with TRBD1. The CDR3 runs 16 residues. In germline, CDR1 is DFQATT, CDR2 SNEGSKA (reference sequence). V was pared by 3 bases and J by 4 bases, with 12 bases of the junction left unmatched. CDR3: CSARGGTGDLYYEQYF. CDR3 sequence (DNA): TGCAGTGCTAGGGGGGGGACAGGGGACCTTTATTACGAGCAGTACTTC.

This clonotype was seen a few times. The chain joins TRBV12-3 or TRBV12-4 to TRBJ2-7; TRBD1 might be the D (8 bases). The CDR3 length is 14 residues. The V gene lost 6 bases and the J gene lost 2 bases, with 14 bases spanning the gap. The CDR3 DNA reads TGTGCCAGCAGAGCGGGACAGGTTACCTACGAGCAGTACTTC. The encoded protein is CASRAGQVTYEQYF.

The chain combines TRBV20-1 with TRBJ1-6; D is ambiguous. Germline V gives CDR1 DFQATT, CDR2 SNEGSKA (reference sequence). The CDR3 runs to 10 residues. V was trimmed by 5 bases and J by 9 bases, leaving 5 bases between them. CDR3 sequence: CSALGSPLHF. The CDR3 DNA follows: TGCAGTGCTTTAGGTTCACCCCTCCACTTT.

The gene calls are TRBV29-1 and TRBJ2-5, with D possibly being TRBD2 (5 bases). Germline V gives CDR1 SQVTM, CDR2 ANQGSEA. This CDR3 comprises 14 residues. The V end lost 7 bases, the J end lost 2 bases, and 17 bases lay between the germline ends. CDR3 region: CSARVERMQETQYF. For the CDR3, the DNA is TGCAGCGCGCGGGTAGAGCGGATGCAAGAGACCCAGTACTTC.

This clonotype was counted only a few times. The chain uses TRBV5-5 and TRBJ2-1; 9 nucleotides align to TRBD1. The germline CDR1 and CDR2 sequences are SGHKS and YYEKEE (reference sequence). V lost 4 bases, J lost 3 bases, and 5 bases stayed unmatched. CDR3 length: 15 amino acids. The CDR3 nucleotides read TGTGCCAGCAGCCTAACAGGGGGCATCTACAATGAGCAGTTCTTC. This translates into CASSLTGGIYNEQFF.

This clonotype showed up just a few times. The chain joins TRBV7-6 to TRBJ2-1, with a weak D call TRBD2 (5 bases). The V and J ends lost 1 base and 9 bases respectively, with 10 bases between them. In germline, CDR1 is SGHVS, CDR2 FNYEAQ. The CDR3 consists of 13 residues. The DNA of the CDR3 is TGTGCCAGCAGCTTAGGTCGGGGTCCTGAGCAGTTCTTC. This gives the protein CASSLGRGPEQFF.

Here the CDR3 reads CASKTQGRGTEAFF. DNA for the CDR3: TGTGCCAGCAAGACCCAGGGTCGAGGCACTGAAGCTTTCTTT. The rearrangement links TRBV12-3 or TRBV12-4 to TRBJ1-1; TRBD1 is a possible D gene (5 bases). The CDR3 sequence is 14 residues long. The V end was cut by 7 bases, the J end by 4 bases, with 16 bases between.

The chain links TRBV5-1 to TRBJ1-5; tentative D call: TRBD1 (6 bases). CDR1 and CDR2 from the germline V gene are SGHRS and YFSETQ. Trimming took 4 bases from V and 0 from J, leaving 11 bases between them. The CDR3 covers 15 residues. CDR3 nucleotide sequence: TGCGCCAGCAGCATGACAGGAAATAGCAATCAGCCCCAGCATTTT. Encoded protein: CASSMTGNSNQPQHF.

The genes are TRBV5-1 and TRBJ2-3; maybe TRBD1 (6 bases). CDR3 size: 15 residues. Germline CDR1 is SGHRS and CDR2 is YFSETQ. V dropped 2 bases and J dropped 2 bases, with 12 bases sitting between them. The CDR3 loop reads CASSFHTGNTDTQYF. The CDR3 DNA follows: TGCGCCAGCAGCTTCCATACAGGGAACACAGATACGCAGTATTTT.

The rearrangement joins TRBV6-6 to TRBJ1-3; D gene unclear. CDR1 and CDR2 (germline): MNHNY, SVGAGI (reference sequence). The length of the CDR3 is 14 residues. Trimming took off 2 bases at V and 4 bases at J, with 9 bases between the two ends. The CDR3 protein is CASSYDGVGNTIYF. The CDR3 DNA reads TGTGCCAGCAGTTACGACGGGGTCGGAAACACCATATATTTT.

This clonotype has only a few counts. The V and J genes are TRBV20-1 and TRBJ2-2; D possibly corresponds to TRBD2 (6 bases). The CDR3 has 15 residues. The V and J ends lost 0 bases and 4 bases respectively, with 12 bases between them. The V gene's germline CDR1 is DFQATT and CDR2 SNEGSKA (reference sequence). The CDR3: CSARDPQRATGELFF. The CDR3 nucleotides read TGCAGTGCTAGAGATCCCCAGCGGGCCACCGGGGAGCTGTTTTTT.

A few counts support this clonotype. CDR3 region: CASSEAQAGVGNEQFF. The CDR3 bases are TGTGCCAGCAGTGAAGCACAAGCGGGGGTGGGCAATGAGCAGTTCTTC. The chain links TRBV2 to TRBJ2-1; the match to TRBD2 covers 8 bases. Per germline, CDR1 SNHLY and CDR2 FYNNEI. With V trimmed by 0 bases and J by 6 bases, 7 bases remained unmatched. The CDR3 extends over 16 amino acids. The full variable domain, with the rest looked up from reference TRBV2 and TRBJ2-1, is EPEVTQTPSHQVTQMGQEVILRCVPISNHLYFYWYRQILGQKVEFLVSFYNNEISEKSEIFDDQFSVERPDGSNFTLKIRSTKLEDSAMYFCASSEAQAGVGNEQFFGPGTRLTVL.

This clonotype was seen only a few times. The chain employs TRBV3-1 and TRBJ2-3, with TRBD2 as a possible D gene (6 bases). CDR3 size: 13 residues. Germline V lookup: CDR1 LGHDT, CDR2 YNNKEL (reference sequence). V lost 3 bases and J 4 bases, leaving 8 bases between the germline ends. Here the CDR3 DNA reads TGTGCCAGCAGCCAGCGGGGCGCAGATACGCAGTATTTT. This gives the protein CASSQRGADTQYF.

This clonotype was counted a few times. The CDR3 reads CASSLALAGGTFSYEQYF. CDR3 nucleotide sequence: TGCGCCAGCAGCTTGGCTCTAGCGGGGGGAACATTCTCCTACGAGCAGTACTTC. This sequence joins TRBV5-1 and TRBJ2-7; 11 bases line up with TRBD2. The V gene end was trimmed by 0 bases and the J gene end by 0 bases; junction bases not matched to a gene: 8. Looked up from germline, CDR1 is SGHRS and CDR2 is YFSETQ. The CDR3 loop spans 18 amino acids.

The table lists this clonotype with many counts. The chain's CDR3 is CASSQGTLLTQFF. DNA of the CDR3: TGCGCCAGCAGCCAAGGGACTTTACTTACGCAGTTCTTC. This chain uses TRBV4-3 with TRBJ2-1; D may be TRBD2 (5 bases). The V end was cut by 1 base, the J end by 12 bases, with 13 bases between. The CDR3 runs 13 residues. The germline V gene encodes CDR1 LGHNA and CDR2 YSLEER.

This clonotype was seen a few times. This sequence joins TRBV6-5 and TRBJ2-1; no clear D. The ends were cut back, 0 bases at V and 5 bases at J, with 14 bases in the middle. Germline CDR1 MNHEY, CDR2 SVGAGI. The CDR3 runs to 16 residues. The CDR3 loop reads CASSYSVQPLNNEQFF. In DNA form, the CDR3 reads TGTGCCAGCAGTTACTCGGTGCAGCCGTTAAACAATGAGCAGTTCTTC.

This clonotype was seen a handful of times. The rearrangement links TRBV4-1 to TRBJ2-1, with unresolved D. Per the germline V gene, CDR1 is MGHRA and CDR2 is YSYEKL. Trimming left V 0 bases short and J 0 bases short, with 12 bases between. CDR3 length equals 17 residues. The CDR3 DNA reads TGCGCCAGCAGCCAAGATCGGTACATGAGCTCCTACAATGAGCAGTTCTTC. This gives the protein CASSQDRYMSSYNEQFF.

This clonotype was seen a handful of times. The rearrangement joins TRBV11-2 to TRBJ2-1, with D possibly being TRBD1 or TRBD2 (5 bases each). Germline values: CDR1 SGHAT, CDR2 FQNNGV. The CDR3 is 14 residues long. The V end was cut by 5 bases, the J end by 8 bases, with 16 bases between. The CDR3 here is CASSPWGKLDEQFF. In nucleotides, the CDR3 is TGTGCCAGCAGCCCGTGGGGGAAGTTGGATGAGCAGTTCTTC.

In nucleotides, the CDR3 is TGCGCCAGCAGCAGGGGACAGGGGCCCTTCGGCACTGAAGCTTTCTTT. Translation gives CASSRGQGPFGTEAFF. The rearrangement uses TRBV5-1 and TRBJ1-1; 10 nucleotides agree with TRBD1. Unmatched junction bases numbered 10, after V lost 4 bases and J lost 4 bases. The germline V gene encodes CDR1 SGHRS and CDR2 YFSETQ. The CDR3 is made up of 16 amino acids.

This clonotype was observed a handful of times. The chain uses TRBV7-2 and TRBJ2-4; the D gene is possibly TRBD1 (6 bases). V lost 5 bases and J 9 bases, leaving 20 bases between the germline ends. CDR1 is SGHTA and CDR2 is FQGNSA in the germline V gene. The CDR3 sequence is 15 residues long. The CDR3 reads CASSPSGTRTFIQYF. CDR3 in DNA: TGTGCCAGCAGCCCCTCAGGGACAAGGACTTTCATTCAGTACTTC.

This clonotype was seen only a few times. The CDR3 sequence is CASSQPGLVIDEQYF. The CDR3 DNA sequence: TGTGCCAGCAGCCAACCGGGACTAGTGATTGACGAGCAGTACTTC. The rearrangement joins TRBV3-1 to TRBJ2-7; 8 bases align to TRBD2. After removal of 2 bases from V and 5 bases from J, the junction contained 8 bases not matched to a gene. The CDR3 has 15 residues. Germline-derived CDR1 and CDR2 are LGHDT and YNNKEL (reference sequence).

This sequence joins TRBV11-2 and TRBJ2-7; 13 bases are shared with TRBD2. Trimming at V came to 3 bases and at J to 2 bases, leaving 4 bases not matched to a gene. CDR1 and CDR2 (germline): SGHAT, FQNNGV. The CDR3 totals 16 residues. CDR3 sequence: CASSFETSGGPYEQYF. The CDR3 DNA reads TGTGCCAGCAGCTTCGAGACTAGCGGGGGGCCCTACGAGCAGTACTTC.

The V gene is TRBV2, the J gene TRBJ1-4; TRBD1 matches at 7 bases. Germline CDR1 and CDR2: SNHLY and FYNNEI. The CDR3 has 15 residues. V lost 7 bases and J lost 4; bases outside the gene matches: 9. The CDR3 loop reads CASTPGGGVNEKLFF. As DNA, the CDR3 is TGTGCCAGCACCCCAGGGGGGGGGGTTAATGAAAAACTGTTTTTT.